This entry concerns a single T cell receptor (beta chain). Germline trimming cut 2 bases from V and 7 bases from J; bases unmatched to any gene: 7. Germline V gene lookup returns CDR1 SGHAT and CDR2 FQNNGV. The length of the CDR3 is 14 residues. These data come from a study of blood T cell repertoires in COVID-19. Study in general: Some COVID-19 samples were acute and others convalescent; all came from the United States, Italy and Spain. PBMCs, B-cell-depleted T cells, or T cells were the source of the cDNA or gDNA that made up the material.

Study processing details: Researchers report that nucleated cell counts were estimated from reference gene primer amplification. The table came from immunoSEQ multiplex PCR; TCRdb's copy has only in-frame clones and leaves some out. The DNA was the basis for D and trimming; V, J and clone size are from that table. The sample consists of 120,000 to 150,000 clones, 84% of them appearing once. The specimen sequenced was peripheral blood. This TCR came from a human donor in a cohort sampled during active COVID-19. The rearrangement joins TRBV11-2 to TRBJ1-2; 7 bases map to TRBD1. This CDR3 reads CASSLTLQGIGYTF. CDR3 sequence (DNA): TGTGCCAGCAGCTTAACGTTACAGGGGATTGGCTACACCTTC.